The 5 T cell receptor beta chains below were found in one sample sequenced in a study of T cells in Graves' hyperthyroidism and ophthalmopathy. The source material, RNA transcripts, was used to amplify TCR beta CDR3 regions. The primer set for the first-round RT-PCR of the TCR CDR3 was HTBI. In TCRdb, the multiplex PCR reads were re-called with MiXCR into one record per CDR3 protein. In the table there are about 480,000 distinct CDR3 sequences, around 14% of which are singletons. Specimen: blood. These receptor sequences come from a woman between 18 and 29 years old with Graves' hyperthyroidism.

The V gene is TRBV3-1, the J gene TRBJ1-3, with 9 bases aligning to TRBD1. Trimming removed 5 bases from V and 1 base from J; junction bases left unmatched: 6. Germline V lookup: CDR1 LGHDT, CDR2 YNNKEL (reference sequence). This CDR3 contains 16 residues. This CDR3 reads CASSSTGGFSGNTIYF. CDR3 sequence (DNA): TGTGCCAGCAGCTCCACAGGGGGCTTTTCTGGAAACACCATATATTTT.

This clonotype was recorded many times. The chain has TRBV19 and TRBJ1-2, with D unresolved. CDR1 and CDR2 (germline): LNHDA, SQIVND (reference sequence). Trimming shortened V by 1 base and J by 8 bases, and 14 bases separated the two germline ends. This CDR3 is 14 amino acids long. In DNA, the CDR3 is TGTGCCAGTAGTATAGGCTTCGGGGAACGAGGCTACACCTTC. It is translated as CASSIGFGERGYTF.

This clonotype was seen repeatedly, ten times or more. This sequence joins TRBV5-1 and TRBJ2-1; D might be TRBD1 (5 bases). CDR1 is SGHRS and CDR2 is YFSETQ in the germline V gene. CDR3 length equals 15 residues. The V and J ends lost 0 bases and 0 bases respectively, with 7 bases between them. CDR3 DNA sequence: TGCGCCAGCAGCTTGGGGGGCGCCTCCTACAATGAGCAGTTCTTC. Translating it yields CASSLGGASYNEQFF.

The chain is built from TRBV3-1 and TRBJ1-2; 9 bases match TRBD1. Per the germline V gene, CDR1 is LGHDT and CDR2 is YNNKEL (reference sequence). This CDR3 contains 15 residues. Trimming cost V 1 base and J 4 bases; bases outside gene matches: 4. CDR3 bases: TGTGCCAGCAGCCAAGGACAGGGGGTAAGCTATGGCTACACCTTC. This encodes CASSQGQGVSYGYTF.

This clonotype appeared a few times. The V gene is TRBV30, the J gene TRBJ2-7; D might be TRBD2 (6 bases). Germline V lookup: CDR1 GTSNPN, CDR2 SVGIG (reference sequence). V shed 2 bases and J shed 2 bases, with 13 bases lying between them. There are 14 residues in the CDR3. The CDR3 is CAWSYEGGTYEQYF. DNA of the CDR3: TGTGCCTGGAGTTACGAAGGAGGGACCTACGAGCAGTACTTC.